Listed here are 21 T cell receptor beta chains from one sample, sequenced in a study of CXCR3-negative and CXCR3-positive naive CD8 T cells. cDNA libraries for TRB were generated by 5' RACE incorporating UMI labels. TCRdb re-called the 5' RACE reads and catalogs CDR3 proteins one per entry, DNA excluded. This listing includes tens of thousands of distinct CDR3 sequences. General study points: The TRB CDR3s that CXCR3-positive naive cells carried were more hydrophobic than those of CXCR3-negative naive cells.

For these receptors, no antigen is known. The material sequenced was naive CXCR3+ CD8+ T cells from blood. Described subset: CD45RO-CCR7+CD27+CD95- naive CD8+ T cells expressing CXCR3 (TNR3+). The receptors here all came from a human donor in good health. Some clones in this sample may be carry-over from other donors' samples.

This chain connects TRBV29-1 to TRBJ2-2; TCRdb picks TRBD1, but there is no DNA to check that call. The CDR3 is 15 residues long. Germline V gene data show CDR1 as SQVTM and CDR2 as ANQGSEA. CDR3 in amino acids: CSVEIRATGDGELFF.

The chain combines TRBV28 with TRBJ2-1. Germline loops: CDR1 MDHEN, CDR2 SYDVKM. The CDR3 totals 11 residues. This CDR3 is CASSPRNEQFF.

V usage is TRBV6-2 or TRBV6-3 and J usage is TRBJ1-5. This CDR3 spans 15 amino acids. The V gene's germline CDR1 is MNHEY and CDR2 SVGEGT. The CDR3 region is CASSYQDLSNQPQHF.

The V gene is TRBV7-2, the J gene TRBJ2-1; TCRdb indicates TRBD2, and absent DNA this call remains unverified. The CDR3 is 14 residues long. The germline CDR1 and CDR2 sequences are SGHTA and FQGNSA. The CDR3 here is CASSLAREVHEQFF.

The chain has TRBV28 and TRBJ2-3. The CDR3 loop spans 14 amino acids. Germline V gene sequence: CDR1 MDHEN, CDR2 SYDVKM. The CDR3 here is CASSSSTSTDTQYF.

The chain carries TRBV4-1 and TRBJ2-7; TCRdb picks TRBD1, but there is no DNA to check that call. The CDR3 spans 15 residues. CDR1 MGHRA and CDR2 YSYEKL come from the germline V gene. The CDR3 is CASSQARGASLEQYF.

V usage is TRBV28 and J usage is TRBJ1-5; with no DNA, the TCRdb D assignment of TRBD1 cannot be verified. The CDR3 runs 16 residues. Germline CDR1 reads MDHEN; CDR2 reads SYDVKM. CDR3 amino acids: CASSRQGGVGNQPQHF.

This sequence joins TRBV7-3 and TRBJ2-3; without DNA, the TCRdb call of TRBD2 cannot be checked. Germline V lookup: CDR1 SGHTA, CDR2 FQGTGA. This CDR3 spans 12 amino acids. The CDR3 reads CASSPTSDTQYF.

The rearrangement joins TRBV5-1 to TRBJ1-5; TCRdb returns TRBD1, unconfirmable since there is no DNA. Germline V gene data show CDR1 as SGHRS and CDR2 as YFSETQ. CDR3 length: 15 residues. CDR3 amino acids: CASTGTGGLAQPQHF.

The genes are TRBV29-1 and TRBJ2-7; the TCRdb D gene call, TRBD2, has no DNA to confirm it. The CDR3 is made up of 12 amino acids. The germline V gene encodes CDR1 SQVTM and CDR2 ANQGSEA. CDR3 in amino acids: CSTTGLSGEQYF.

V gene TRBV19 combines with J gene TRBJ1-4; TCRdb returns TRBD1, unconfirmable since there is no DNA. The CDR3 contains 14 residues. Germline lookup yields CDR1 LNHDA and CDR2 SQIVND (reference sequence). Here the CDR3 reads CASSLTGLNEKLFF.

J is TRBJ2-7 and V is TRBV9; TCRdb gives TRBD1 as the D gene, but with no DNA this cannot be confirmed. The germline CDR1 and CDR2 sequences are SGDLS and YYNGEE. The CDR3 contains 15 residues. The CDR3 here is CASSATGGNYYEQYF.

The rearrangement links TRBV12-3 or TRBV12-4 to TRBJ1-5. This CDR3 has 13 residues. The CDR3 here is CASSQTPSVPQHF.

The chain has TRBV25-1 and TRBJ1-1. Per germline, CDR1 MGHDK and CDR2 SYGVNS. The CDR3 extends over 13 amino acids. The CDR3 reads CASSDRQFREAFF.

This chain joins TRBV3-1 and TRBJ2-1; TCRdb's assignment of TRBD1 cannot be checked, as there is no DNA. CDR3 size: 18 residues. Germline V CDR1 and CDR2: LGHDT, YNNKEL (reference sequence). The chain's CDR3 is CASRKTDRGPGYYNEQFF.

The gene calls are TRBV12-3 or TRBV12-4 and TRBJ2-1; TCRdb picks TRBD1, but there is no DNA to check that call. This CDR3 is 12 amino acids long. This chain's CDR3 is CASSSRINEQFF.

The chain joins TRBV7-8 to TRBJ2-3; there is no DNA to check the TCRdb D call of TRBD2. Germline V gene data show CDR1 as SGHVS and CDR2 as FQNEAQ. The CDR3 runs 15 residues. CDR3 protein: CASNPAGGGTDTQYF. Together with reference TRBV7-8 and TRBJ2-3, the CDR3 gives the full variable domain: GAGVSQSPRYKVAKRGQDVALRCDPISGHVSLFWYQQALGQGPEFLTYFQNEAQLDKSGLPSDRFFAERPEGSVSTLKIQRTQQEDSAVYLCASNPAGGGTDTQYFGPGTRLTVL.

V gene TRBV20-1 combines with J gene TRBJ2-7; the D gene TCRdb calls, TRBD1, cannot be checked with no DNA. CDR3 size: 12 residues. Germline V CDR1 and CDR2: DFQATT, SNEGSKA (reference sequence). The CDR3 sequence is CSARTGEGEQYF.

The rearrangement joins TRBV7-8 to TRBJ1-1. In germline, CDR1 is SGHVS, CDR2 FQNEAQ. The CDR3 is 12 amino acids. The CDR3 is CASSLGDSQAFF.

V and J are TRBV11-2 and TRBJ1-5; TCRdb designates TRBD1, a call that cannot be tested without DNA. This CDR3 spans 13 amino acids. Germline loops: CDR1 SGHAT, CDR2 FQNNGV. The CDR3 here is CASSLGAPGPQHF.

The CDR3: CASSSAGGTYEQYF. J is TRBJ2-7 and V is TRBV5-6; as DNA is missing, the TRBD1 call by TCRdb cannot be tested. CDR3 length equals 14 residues. Germline CDR1 is SGHDT and CDR2 is YYEEEE. The entire variable domain, with the rest obtained from reference TRBV5-6 and TRBJ2-7, is as follows: DAGVTQSPTHLIKTRGQQVTLRCSPKSGHDTVSWYQQALGQGPQFIFQYYEEEERQRGNFPDRFSGHQFPNYSSELNVNALLLGDSALYLCASSSAGGTYEQYFGPGTRLTVT.